This TCR beta chain is from a study of blood T cell repertoires in COVID-19. Using immunoSEQ multiplex PCR, the repertoire was profiled, and TCRdb retains in-frame clones only, with some absent. The sample carries 150,000 to 200,000 clones, around nine tenths recorded once. Germline V lookup: CDR1 MNHNY, CDR2 SVGAGI (reference sequence). V lost 10 bases and J 8 bases, leaving 20 bases between the germline ends. CDR3 length: 14 residues. The receptor was derived from a man in his forties with active or convalescent COVID-19. The sample was peripheral blood. The gene calls are TRBV6-6 and TRBJ1-4; D perhaps matches TRBD1 (5 bases). The CDR3 region has the DNA TGTGCCACCGCCAGACAACAGGCGGGGGAAAAACTGTTTTTT. The encoded protein is CATARQQAGEKLFF.